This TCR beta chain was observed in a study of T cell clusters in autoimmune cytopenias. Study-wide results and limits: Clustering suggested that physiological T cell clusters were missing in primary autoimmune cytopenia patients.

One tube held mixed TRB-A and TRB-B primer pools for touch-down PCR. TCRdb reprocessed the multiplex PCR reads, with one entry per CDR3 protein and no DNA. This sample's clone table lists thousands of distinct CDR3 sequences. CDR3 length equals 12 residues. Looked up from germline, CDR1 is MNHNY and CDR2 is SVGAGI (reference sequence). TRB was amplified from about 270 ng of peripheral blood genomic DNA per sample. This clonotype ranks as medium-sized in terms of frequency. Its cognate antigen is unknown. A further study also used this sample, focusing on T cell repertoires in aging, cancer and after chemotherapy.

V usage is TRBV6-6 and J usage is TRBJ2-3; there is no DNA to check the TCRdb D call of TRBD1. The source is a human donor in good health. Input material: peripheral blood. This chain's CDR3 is CASSQTGGTQYF.